This T cell receptor (beta chain) was documented in a study of cytomegalovirus exposure and HLA in healthy donors. Donors were drawn from the roughly 130-subject validation cohort, separate from the 666-subject first cohort. TCRdb keeps only in-frame clones here, not all; method: immunoSEQ multiplex PCR. The top ten hold about 1% of the sample, which has some 340,000 clones, approximately 86% seen once. General study results and limits: Confirmation was obtained in vitro that a few CMV-associated chains are specific for CMV antigens. The authors listed around 150 TCR beta chains as cytomegalovirus-associated. According to a later analysis, TCR clusters from the first cohort tended to co-occur in the 120 or so validation repertoires.

Regarding this clone: Its specificity is not known.

Germline lookup yields CDR1 SGHRS and CDR2 YFSETQ. This CDR3 has 18 amino acids. The J segment lost 0 bases and the V segment lost 2 bases, leaving 4 bases of the junction unmatched. This receptor was identified in a woman younger than 45 in good health and CMV-seropositive. This chain connects TRBV5-1 to TRBJ2-6; 11 bases align to TRBD1. The sample taken for sequencing was PBMCs. CDR3 loop: CASSFGTGGYSGANVLTF. The CDR3 region has the DNA TGCGCCAGCAGCTTTGGGACAGGGGGTTACTCTGGGGCCAACGTCCTGACTTTC.